One and the same sample provided the 10 T cell receptor beta chains below, sequenced in a study of blood T cell repertoires in COVID-19. The assay was immunoSEQ multiplex PCR, and TCRdb's table has in-frame clones only and misses some. The sample contains some 320,000 clones, roughly 86% of which appear only once. Sequences were obtained from peripheral blood. These receptors were obtained from a woman aged 45-65 years who had recovered from COVID-19.

The chain is built from TRBV6-2 or TRBV6-3 and TRBJ2-3, with 9 bases matching TRBD2. V lost 2 bases and J lost 6; bases outside the gene matches: 3. Germline V gene sequence: CDR1 MNHEY, CDR2 SVGEGT. This CDR3 comprises 14 residues. CDR3: CASSYGLATDTQYF. The CDR3 DNA reads as TGTGCCAGCAGTTACGGACTAGCGACCGATACGCAGTATTTT.

V usage is TRBV20-1 and J usage is TRBJ2-7, with 10 bases fitting TRBD1. V lost 3 bases, J lost 0 bases, and 5 bases stayed unmatched. The CDR3 length is 15 residues. Germline CDR1 is DFQATT and CDR2 is SNEGSKA (reference sequence). The CDR3 nucleotides read TGCAGTGCTAGTCCCCGGGACAGGGGCTCCTACGAGCAGTACTTC. Translation gives CSASPRDRGSYEQYF.

The chain uses TRBV15 and TRBJ1-5, with D hard to call. This CDR3 is built from 15 residues. The germline V and J ends were trimmed by 1 base and 6 bases, with 13 bases remaining between them. CDR1 LNHNV and CDR2 YYDKDF come from the germline V gene (reference sequence). CDR3 sequence: CATSRGGLRGQPQHF. CDR3 coding DNA: TGTGCCACCAGCAGAGGAGGTCTTAGAGGTCAGCCCCAGCATTTT.

This clone was recorded only once. The genes are TRBV18 and TRBJ2-5, with D uncertain. The germline V gene has CDR1 KGHSH and CDR2 LQKENI. This CDR3 region has 15 residues. Trimming removed 1 base from V and 2 bases from J, with 11 bases in between. The CDR3 coding sequence is TGTGCCAGCTCACCACTCCTTGTCAGTCAAGAGACCCAGTACTTC. Protein product: CASSPLLVSQETQYF.

The sample holds many counts of this clone. The same CDR3 is also encoded by other DNA sequences in this sample. J is TRBJ1-2 and V is TRBV30; D is uncertain. The CDR3 spans 13 residues. Deletions cut 3 bases from V and 4 bases from J, with 12 bases between. Germline V gives CDR1 GTSNPN, CDR2 SVGIG (reference sequence). In DNA form, the CDR3 reads TGTGCCTGGAGGCGGAGGGAACTCTATGGCTACACCTTC. The encoded protein is CAWRRRELYGYTF.

The rearrangement links TRBV1 to TRBJ2-2; TRBD2 is the table's D call, not checked against the DNA. TRBV1 is shown as a pseudogene. This CDR3 is built from 16 residues. CDR3: CTSSYLLARTAGELFF. CDR3 in DNA: TGCACCAGCAGCTACCTACTAGCGCGGACGGCCGGGGAGCTGTTTTTT.

The chain links TRBV9 to TRBJ2-1; D is ambiguous. The CDR3 is 14 amino acids. V was pared by 3 bases and J by 0 bases, with 7 bases between. The germline V gene encodes CDR1 SGDLS and CDR2 YYNGEE. The CDR3 loop reads CASSGPGSYNEQFF. In DNA, the CDR3 is TGTGCCAGCAGCGGGCCTGGCTCCTACAATGAGCAGTTCTTC.

The chain is built from TRBV7-6 and TRBJ2-1; 10 nucleotides align to TRBD2. V shed 6 bases and J 4 bases; nucleotides not matched to a gene: 3. The CDR3 consists of 14 residues. Germline values: CDR1 SGHVS, CDR2 FNYEAQ. As DNA, the CDR3 is TGTGCCAGCAGTTATAGCGGGAGGTACAATGAGCAGTTCTTC. Translated, it gives CASSYSGRYNEQFF.

As for this clone: Other DNA sequences in the sample encode the same CDR3. The CDR3 nucleotides read TGTGCCAGCAGTTTGGGCAGCTATGGCTACACCTTC. Translating gives CASSLGSYGYTF. The rearrangement uses TRBV28 and TRBJ1-2; D call uncertain. Trimming removed 3 bases at V and 4 bases at J, with 6 bases between. CDR3 length: 12 residues. The germline CDR1 and CDR2 sequences are MDHEN and SYDVKM.

The genes are TRBV5-1 and TRBJ2-7; TRBD1 agrees at 10 bases. Germline assignment: CDR1 SGHRS and CDR2 YFSETQ. This CDR3 region has 13 residues. The junction had 3 bases not matched to a gene; V was cut back by 3 bases and J by 6 bases. The CDR3: CASSYGTGVEQYF. DNA for the CDR3: TGCGCCAGCAGCTATGGGACAGGGGTCGAGCAGTACTTC.